This TCR beta chain stems from a study of CD8+ T cells in alopecia areata. Study-wide results and limits: Among patients, TCR sharing was less clear than in mice, a difference possibly due in part to HLA diversity in the patient population.

Concerning this clone: The antigen remains unidentified.

RNA extraction and reverse transcription yielded cDNA as sequencing template. Assay: immunoSEQ multiplex PCR; the TCRdb copy retains only in-frame clones and omits some. The sample contains a few hundred thousand clones, under 70% of which appear only once. CDR1 and CDR2 (germline): SGHNT, YENEEA. CDR3 length: 13 residues. The V gene lost 4 bases and the J gene lost 5 bases, with 12 bases spanning the gap. Researchers took lesional scalp punch biopsies and peripheral blood from people who were alopecia areata patients. Starting from PBMCs, sorting isolated CD4+ and CD8+ T cells. The chain carries TRBV11-3 and TRBJ2-7, with D maybe TRBD2 (6 bases). The sequence was collected from a human donor with alopecia areata. This sample comprised CD4+ T cells sorted from blood, obtained at week 0. The CDR3 sequence is CASSSGGVDEQYF. For the CDR3, the DNA is TGTGCCAGCAGCTCCGGGGGTGTCGACGAGCAGTACTTC.